A single sample gave rise to the 21 T cell receptor beta chains below, sequenced in a study of post-analysis software for immune sequencing data. Whole-study findings and limits: Several TRBV segments (TRBV5-6, TRBV5-1 and TRBV20-1 among them) occurred more frequently in patients than in controls.

Every TCR beta cDNA library bore unique molecular identifiers. TCRdb used MiXCR to reprocess the PCR reads, holding one entry per CDR3 protein. Seen here are about half a million distinct CDR3 sequences, over 35% observed once, and the top ten hold about an eighth. These receptors are not linked to any known antigen. The sample consisted of blood. All receptors derive from a girl aged 5 to 17 with multiple sclerosis.

Remarks on this clonotype: A much larger clone is a single base away; this may be a read error. The rearrangement joins TRBV4-3 to TRBJ2-3; 7 bases fit TRBD2. Per the germline V gene, CDR1 is LGHNA and CDR2 is YSLEER. This CDR3 has 15 residues. Here the CDR3 reads CAGSQGPGGGDTQYF. Written as DNA, the CDR3 is TGCGCCGGCAGCCAAGGTCCGGGAGGCGGAGATACGCAGTATTTT.

The chain employs TRBV4-1 and TRBJ2-1; D gene unclear. The J call may be wrong; the DNA end is better matched by TRBJ2-7. The CDR3 extends over 14 amino acids. Germline V gives CDR1 MGHRA, CDR2 YSYEKL. The CDR3 region is CASSPASSYNEQYF. The CDR3 DNA reads as TGCGCCAGCAGCCCTGCGAGCTCCTACAATGAGCAGTACTTC.

The chain uses TRBV6-1 and TRBJ2-1, with 11 nucleotides matching TRBD2. CDR3 length: 17 residues. The V segment lost 3 bases and the J segment 7 bases; nucleotides outside the gene matches: 11. Looked up from germline, CDR1 is MNHNS and CDR2 is SASEGT. The CDR3 loop reads CASSEYFGTSGLNEQFF. The DNA for the CDR3 is TGTGCCAGCAGTGAGTATTTCGGGACTAGCGGCTTGAATGAGCAGTTCTTC.

This chain joins TRBV28 and TRBJ1-2, with a tentative D call TRBD1 (6 bases). Germline CDR1 reads MDHEN; CDR2 reads SYDVKM. There are 17 residues in the CDR3. V was cut by 2 bases and J by 6 bases, with 22 bases left in between. CDR3: CASSLRPTDRFYDGYTF. Written as DNA, the CDR3 is TGTGCCAGCAGTTTAAGGCCGACCGACAGGTTTTACGATGGCTACACCTTC.

This clonotype was detected once. V and J are TRBV7-3 and TRBJ2-1, with 8 bases fitting TRBD2. The germline V gene has CDR1 SGHTA and CDR2 FQGTGA. The CDR3 spans 15 residues. J gave up 2 bases and V 2 bases, and 2 bases lay outside the gene matches. Written as DNA, the CDR3 is TGTGCCAGCAGCTTACGGCGGGAGGCCTACAATGAGCAGTTCTTC. As protein: CASSLRREAYNEQFF.

The rearrangement links TRBV10-3 to TRBJ2-7, with 7 bases identical to TRBD2. Germline V CDR1 and CDR2: ENHRY, SYGVKD. Trimming removed 0 bases from V and 7 bases from J; junction bases left unmatched: 6. The CDR3 loop spans 14 amino acids. The CDR3 protein is CAISESGTINEQYF. DNA of the CDR3: TGTGCCATCAGTGAGTCCGGGACTATCAATGAGCAGTACTTC.

The gene calls are TRBV28 and TRBJ2-1; D call uncertain. The germline gives CDR1 MDHEN, CDR2 SYDVKM. The V gene lost 10 bases and the J gene lost 7 bases, with 17 bases spanning the gap. The CDR3 covers 13 residues. This chain's CDR3 is CAIRASRWNEQFF. CDR3 DNA: TGTGCCATTCGTGCGTCCCGTTGGAATGAGCAGTTCTTC.

V is TRBV10-3 and J is TRBJ2-5; 9 bases line up with TRBD1. Germline loops: CDR1 ENHRY, CDR2 SYGVKD. The trim removed 6 bases at V and 3 bases at J, leaving 8 bases unmatched. The CDR3 length is 15 residues. The CDR3 region is CAIRRGTGKEETQYF. CDR3 bases: TGTGCCATCAGACGGGGGACAGGGAAAGAAGAGACCCAGTACTTC.

This clonotype was detected a few times. The chain combines TRBV10-3 with TRBJ2-3; TRBD2 might be the D (6 bases). The CDR3 loop spans 15 amino acids. V gave up 10 bases and J gave up 3 bases, with 20 bases separating them. The germline gives CDR1 ENHRY, CDR2 SYGVKD. CDR3: CASMSDGSSTDTQYF. The CDR3 region has the DNA TGTGCCAGTATGTCTGACGGGAGTTCGACAGATACGCAGTATTTT.

This clonotype came up a few times. This chain links TRBV4-1 with TRBJ2-3; 7 bases line up with TRBD1. The CDR3 consists of 17 residues. Germline CDR1 MGHRA, CDR2 YSYEKL. J was trimmed by 2 bases and V by 6 bases; bases with no gene match: 14. Here the CDR3 reads CASSKRTTGTVTDTQYF. The DNA of the CDR3 is TGCGCCAGCAGTAAACGAACGACAGGGACCGTCACAGATACGCAGTATTTT.

This clonotype was seen only a few times. The chain recombines TRBV6-6 with TRBJ2-1, with 8 bases fitting TRBD2. Germline V CDR1 and CDR2: MNHNY, SVGAGI (reference sequence). The CDR3 totals 17 residues. V was clipped by 7 bases and J by 0 bases; unmatched bases: 11. CDR3 coding DNA: TGTGCCAGCACTCCCGGAGCGGGGGATAGCTCCTACAATGAGCAGTTCTTC. Translating it yields CASTPGAGDSSYNEQFF.

The chain is built from TRBV7-3 and TRBJ2-5, with D possibly matching TRBD1 (6 bases). The CDR3 spans 12 residues. Germline lookup yields CDR1 SGHTA and CDR2 FQGTGA. The V and J ends lost 8 bases and 11 bases respectively, with 18 bases between them. CDR3 DNA: TGTGCCAGCTCTATAGCAGGCGGACAGCAGTACTTC. This sequence encodes CASSIAGGQQYF.

This rearrangement joins TRBV28 to TRBJ2-5, with TRBD2 matching 7 bases. The V gene end was trimmed by 7 bases and the J gene end by 5 bases; junction bases not matched to a gene: 4. Germline V gene sequence: CDR1 MDHEN, CDR2 SYDVKM. The CDR3 contains 12 residues. The CDR3 coding sequence is TGTGCCAGCACCTTGGGAGGGGAGACCCAGTACTTC. Translation: CASTLGGETQYF.

The chain combines TRBV6-5 with TRBJ1-1; maybe TRBD1 (5 bases). Germline CDR1 reads MNHEY; CDR2 reads SVGAGI. Trimming removed 5 bases from V and 0 bases from J, with 13 bases in between. CDR3 length: 15 residues. This chain's CDR3 is CASSILRDLNTEAFF. DNA for the CDR3: TGTGCCAGCAGTATCCTCAGGGATTTGAACACTGAAGCTTTCTTT.

As regards this clonotype: The germline gene is not matched at one end of the junction; a read error may be the cause. This chain joins TRBV12-3 or TRBV12-4 and TRBJ2-4, with 7 bases fitting TRBD1. CDR3 length: 15 amino acids. Here the CDR3 reads CASRPDRVAENIRYF. The CDR3 DNA reads as TGTGCCAGCAGGCCCGACAGGGTTGCGGAAAACATTCGGTACTTC.

The V gene is TRBV27, the J gene TRBJ2-1; D unresolved. There are 17 residues in the CDR3. Deletions cut 2 bases from V and 0 bases from J, with 14 bases between. Germline assignment: CDR1 MNHEY and CDR2 SMNVEV (reference sequence). Written as DNA, the CDR3 is TGTGCCAGCAGTTTACGGTATCGGGCCTACTCCTACAATGAGCAGTTCTTC. Encoded protein: CASSLRYRAYSYNEQFF.

This clonotype was seen a few times. The chain links TRBV6-1 to TRBJ2-7; perhaps TRBD2 as D (6 bases). V lost 1 base and J lost 9, with 10 bases in between. The CDR3 totals 12 residues. Looked up from germline, CDR1 is MNHNS and CDR2 is SASEGT. CDR3 in DNA: TGTGCCAGCAGTGAAGGGAGGGAAGTGCAGTACTTC. This encodes CASSEGREVQYF.

This clonotype was detected only a few times. The rearrangement links TRBV6-6 to TRBJ1-2; tentatively, D is TRBD1 (6 bases). This CDR3 comprises 13 residues. The germline V gene encodes CDR1 MNHNY and CDR2 SVGAGI (reference sequence). V was pared by 8 bases and J by 6 bases, with 16 bases between. CDR3 protein: CASRGPGADGYTF. The CDR3, as DNA: TGTGCCAGCCGGGGCCCGGGGGCGGATGGCTACACCTTC.

The chain has TRBV20-1 and TRBJ2-3, with 7 positions matching TRBD2. Germline V lookup: CDR1 DFQATT, CDR2 SNEGSKA (reference sequence). Trimming at V came to 3 bases and at J to 4 bases, leaving 10 bases not matched to a gene. This CDR3 is built from 15 residues. CDR3 coding DNA: TGCAGTGCTAGCGGTCGGGGAGGGGACGCAGATACGCAGTATTTT. This gives the protein CSASGRGGDADTQYF.

The rearrangement uses TRBV24-1 and TRBJ2-1; no reliable D call. Germline V gives CDR1 KGHDR, CDR2 SFDVKD. The CDR3 has 11 amino acids. Trimming cost V 5 bases and J 7 bases, with 5 bases left between them. CDR3 amino acids: CATSGRNEQFF. DNA for the CDR3: TGTGCCACCAGTGGACGAAATGAGCAGTTCTTC.

CDR3 region: CASKKEYMNTEAFF. The CDR3 bases are TGCGCCAGCAAGAAAGAATACATGAACACTGAAGCTTTCTTT. This sequence joins TRBV5-1 and TRBJ1-1, with D unresolved. Germline loops: CDR1 SGHRS, CDR2 YFSETQ. CDR3 size: 14 residues. V lost 6 bases, J lost 0 bases, and 12 bases lay in between.